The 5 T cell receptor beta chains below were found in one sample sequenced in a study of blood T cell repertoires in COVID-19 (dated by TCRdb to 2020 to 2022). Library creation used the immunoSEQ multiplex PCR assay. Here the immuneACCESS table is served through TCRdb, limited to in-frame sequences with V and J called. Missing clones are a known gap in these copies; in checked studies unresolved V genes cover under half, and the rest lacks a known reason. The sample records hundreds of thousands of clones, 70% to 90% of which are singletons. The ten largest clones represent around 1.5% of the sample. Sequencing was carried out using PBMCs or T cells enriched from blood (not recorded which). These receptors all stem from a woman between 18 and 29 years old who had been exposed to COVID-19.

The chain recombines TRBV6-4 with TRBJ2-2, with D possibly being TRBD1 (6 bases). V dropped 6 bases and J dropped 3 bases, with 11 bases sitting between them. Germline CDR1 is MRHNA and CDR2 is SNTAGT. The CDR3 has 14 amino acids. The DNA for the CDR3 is TGTGCCAGCAGAAGAGGGGGTGACACCGGGGAGCTGTTTTTT. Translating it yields CASRRGGDTGELFF.

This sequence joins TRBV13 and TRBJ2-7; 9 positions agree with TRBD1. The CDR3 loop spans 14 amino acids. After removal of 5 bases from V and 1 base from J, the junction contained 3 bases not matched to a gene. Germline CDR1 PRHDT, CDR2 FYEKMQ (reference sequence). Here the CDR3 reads CASSGTGRSYEQYF. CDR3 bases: TGTGCCAGCAGCGGGACAGGGAGATCCTACGAGCAGTACTTC.

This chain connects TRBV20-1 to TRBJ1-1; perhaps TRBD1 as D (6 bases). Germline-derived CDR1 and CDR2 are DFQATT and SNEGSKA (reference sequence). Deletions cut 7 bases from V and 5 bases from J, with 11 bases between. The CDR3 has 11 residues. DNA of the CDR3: TGCAGTGGGCAGGGGCTTACTGAAGCTTTCTTT. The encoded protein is CSGQGLTEAFF.

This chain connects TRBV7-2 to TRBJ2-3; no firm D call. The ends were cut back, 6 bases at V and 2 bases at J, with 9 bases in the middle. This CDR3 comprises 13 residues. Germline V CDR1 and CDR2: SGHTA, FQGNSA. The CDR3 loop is CASSLEITDTQYF. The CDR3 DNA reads TGTGCCAGCAGTCTGGAGATCACAGATACGCAGTATTTT.

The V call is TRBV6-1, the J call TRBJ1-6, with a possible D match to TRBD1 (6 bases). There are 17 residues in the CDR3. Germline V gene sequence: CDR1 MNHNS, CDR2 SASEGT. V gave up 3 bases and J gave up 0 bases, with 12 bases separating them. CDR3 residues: CASSDLGQSSYNSPLHF. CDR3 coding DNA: TGTGCCAGCAGTGACCTCGGACAGAGCTCCTATAATTCACCCCTCCACTTT.